This entry is about one TCR beta chain. Antigen: not known. This specimen comes from a study of cytomegalovirus exposure and HLA in healthy donors. The V gene end was trimmed by 5 bases and the J gene end by 6 bases; junction bases not matched to a gene: 10. The CDR3 has 15 residues. In germline, CDR1 is LNHDA, CDR2 SQIVND (reference sequence). PCR was performed using 60 Vbeta and 13 Jbeta primers. Clones were sequenced by immunoSEQ multiplex PCR, and TCRdb holds only the in-frame ones, with some missing. The table has about 190,000 clones, about four fifths seen once. Notes on the study in general: HLA alleles showed associations with approximately 15,000 TCR beta sequences in a later analysis, at a 0.05 false discovery rate. In vitro experiments confirmed that three CMV-associated chains were specific for CMV antigens. Later analysis associated a missense DCLRE1C variant with TCR beta V- and J-gene trimming.

This sequence joins TRBV19 and TRBJ1-5, with 7 bases that match TRBD1. Sequenced material: PBMCs. The TCR sequence derives from a man in his thirties or forties in good health and CMV-seropositive. The DNA for the CDR3 is TGTGCCAGTAGTTTCCGGGACAGACGTGTTCAGCCCCAGCATTTT. Its protein is CASSFRDRRVQPQHF.